These T cell receptor beta chains were read from a single sample in a study of graft-versus-host responses after intestinal transplantation. Using immunoSEQ multiplex PCR, the repertoire was profiled, and TCRdb retains in-frame clones only, with some absent. Seen here are 65,000 to 90,000 clones, less than 95% observed once, and the top ten hold less than 8.5%. No antigen has been assigned to these receptors. The starting material was unstimulated CD8+ T cells sorted from spleen or lymph node cells, obtained before transplant. The receptor source for this set is a human donor who was the organ donor for an intestinal transplant. The CDR3 runs from the conserved cysteine through the conserved F or W. A D gene is named only where the DNA matches it firmly. The size field is filled for only some rows; it gives once, few, many or a size class.

>TRBJ2-5|.|.|TRBV5-1
CASRWEIQETQYF
TGCGCCAGCAGGTGGGAGATCCAAGAGACCCAGTACTTC
>TRBJ1-5|.|.|TRBV21-1
CASSKETGGPADQPQHF
TGTGCCAGCAGCAAAGAGACAGGGGGCCCGGCAGACCAGCCCCAGCATTTT
>TRBJ2-1|TRBD2|.|TRBV7-9
CASSFLAGADNEQFF
TGTGCCAGCAGCTTCTTAGCGGGGGCCGACAATGAGCAGTTCTTC
>TRBJ2-4|.|once|TRBV7-2
CASSFLEGREWAKNIQYF
TGTGCCAGCAGCTTTTTGGAGGGGCGAGAGTGGGCCAAAAACATTCAGTACTTC
>TRBJ1-1|.|.|TRBV7-2
CASSLSSGILKTTEAFF
TGTGCCAGCAGCTTATCTTCCGGGATCTTAAAGACTACTGAAGCTTTCTTT
>TRBJ1-4|TRBD1|.|TRBV4-1
CASSTRQGSNEKLFF
TGCGCCAGCAGCACCCGACAGGGGTCTAATGAAAAACTGTTTTTT
>TRBJ1-6|.|.|TRBV4-1
CASSQEAAVGPLHF
TGCGCCAGCAGCCAAGAAGCAGCCGTCGGGCCCCTCCACTTT
>TRBJ1-2|.|.|TRBV27
CASRTGPNYGYTF
TGTGCCAGCAGGACAGGCCCGAACTATGGCTACACCTTC
>TRBJ2-7|TRBD1|.|TRBV6-5
CASSPGTAYEQYF
TGTGCCAGCAGTCCCGGGACAGCCTACGAGCAGTACTTC
>TRBJ2-2|.|.|TRBV7-9
CASSPNGGRNTGELFF
TGTGCCAGCAGCCCAAATGGCGGAAGGAACACCGGGGAGCTGTTTTTT
>TRBJ2-7|TRBD2|.|TRBV6-5
CASSYTSGDEQYF
TGTGCCAGCAGTTACACTAGCGGGGACGAGCAGTACTTC
>TRBJ2-2|.|.|TRBV13
CASSLGLGGYDPGELFF
TGTGCCAGCAGCCTAGGGCTTGGCGGTTACGACCCCGGGGAGCTGTTTTTT
>TRBJ1-5|.|.|TRBV7-9
CASSPISGERQPQHF
TGTGCCAGCAGCCCCATATCGGGGGAGAGGCAGCCCCAGCATTTT
>TRBJ2-5|.|few|TRBV5-6
CASSLLRGAPVKETQYF
TGTGCCAGCAGCTTGCTTCGGGGAGCGCCAGTGAAAGAGACCCAGTACTTC
>TRBJ2-5|.|.|TRBV2
CASSEIASELYQETQYF
TGTGCCAGCAGTGAGATCGCTTCGGAATTGTACCAAGAGACCCAGTACTTC
>TRBJ1-2|TRBD1|few|TRBV19
CASNPGGSGIYGYTF
TGTGCCAGTAATCCAGGGGGCTCCGGGATCTATGGCTACACCTTC
>TRBJ2-1|TRBD2|.|TRBV4-1
CASSQELWSGGLYNEQFF
TGCGCCAGCAGCCAAGAACTGTGGAGCGGGGGGCTATACAATGAGCAGTTCTTC
>TRBJ1-1|.|.|TRBV21-1
CASSKGGGNTEAFF
TGTGCCAGCAGCAAAGGAGGGGGGAACACTGAAGCTTTCTTT
>TRBJ1-2|TRBD1|.|TRBV18
CASSPSPGGVQPLHYGYTF
TGTGCCAGCTCACCCTCCCCAGGGGGAGTCCAACCCCTCCACTATGGCTACACCTTC
>TRBJ2-3|.|.|TRBV7-6
CASSVGTDTQYF
TGTGCCAGCAGTGTAGGCACAGATACGCAGTATTTT
>TRBJ2-5|.|.|TRBV4-1
CASSQNREDETQYF
TGCGCCAGCAGCCAAAATCGAGAGGATGAGACCCAGTACTTC
>TRBJ1-2|.|.|TRBV29-1
CSVEEGSSFYGYTF
TGCAGCGTTGAAGAGGGCAGTTCTTTCTATGGCTACACCTTC
>TRBJ1-1|.|once|TRBV7-9
CASSSGDVLGRTEAFF
TGTGCCAGCAGCTCGGGGGACGTACTGGGGAGAACTGAAGCTTTCTTT
>TRBJ2-1|TRBD2|.|TRBV5-1
CASSLTGGYNEQFF
TGCGCCAGCAGCTTAACGGGAGGGTACAATGAGCAGTTCTTC